Sequencing of this TCR beta chain was carried out in a study of blood T cell repertoires in COVID-19. The table came from immunoSEQ multiplex PCR; TCRdb's copy has only in-frame clones and leaves some out. The sample yields roughly 100,000 clones, about 76% seen once. This clone was counted a single time. The receptor was derived from a woman between 65 and 79 years old with acute or convalescent COVID-19. Sample: peripheral blood.

CDR3 protein: CASSLAPGWHEKLFF. The DNA for the CDR3 is TGTGCCAGCAGTTTAGCCCCGGGGTGGCATGAAAAACTGTTTTTT. The chain has TRBV27 and TRBJ1-4; D call uncertain. V lost 2 bases and J lost 6, with 13 bases in between. CDR1 and CDR2 (germline): MNHEY, SMNVEV (reference sequence). The CDR3 extends over 15 amino acids.